Listed below are T cell receptor beta chains from one sample, sequenced in a study of response to subunit inactivated influenza vaccine. A single record per CDR3 protein comes from TCRdb applying MiXCR to the RT-PCR reads. The sample lists around 520,000 distinct CDR3 sequences, over 25% occurring once. The sample in question was CD4+ T cells sorted from PBMCs, obtained more than 4 days after vaccination. Receptors originate from a man in his fifties who received an inactivated influenza vaccine. Each CDR3 is given with its conserved first and last residue. The order of the fields is J gene, D gene, V gene, clone size, CDR3 DNA, CDR3 protein. The D gene is left open where the match is weak. Not all rows give a size; the values are once, few, many and, for expanded clones, a class.

j_call: TRBJ2-2
d_call: .
v_call: TRBV4-3
clone_size: .
cdr3_nt: TGCGCCAGCAGCCAGGACCCCCGACTCCTAAGTAACACCGGGGAGCTGTTTTTT
cdr3_aa: CASSQDPRLLSNTGELFF

j_call: TRBJ2-7
d_call: TRBD1
v_call: TRBV7-2
clone_size: few
cdr3_nt: TGTGCCAGCAGCCCGAGGGACAGGGGAGTGGATGAGCAGTACTTC
cdr3_aa: CASSPRDRGVDEQYF

j_call: TRBJ1-4
d_call: .
v_call: TRBV5-1
clone_size: .
cdr3_nt: TGCGCCAGCAGCTTCGGTACTGGGAGTAATGAAAAACTGTTTTTT
cdr3_aa: CASSFGTGSNEKLFF

j_call: TRBJ1-4
d_call: .
v_call: TRBV7-9
clone_size: .
cdr3_nt: TGTGCCAGCAGCTTAGAAGGGATGGGTGAAAAACTGTTTTTT
cdr3_aa: CASSLEGMGEKLFF

j_call: TRBJ2-1
d_call: TRBD1
v_call: TRBV24-1
clone_size: few
cdr3_nt: TGTGCCACCAGTGATTTGGCACAGGGGGCTAGCGATGAGCAGTTCTTC
cdr3_aa: CATSDLAQGASDEQFF

j_call: TRBJ2-4
d_call: TRBD2
v_call: TRBV20-1
clone_size: few
cdr3_nt: TGCAGTGCTAGCCCTAGCGGGAGGGTATATGCCAAAAACATTCAGTACTTC
cdr3_aa: CSASPSGRVYAKNIQYF

j_call: TRBJ2-1
d_call: TRBD1
v_call: TRBV29-1
clone_size: few
cdr3_nt: TGCAGCGTCTCTAGTGGACAGGGGGCTCGTGACAATGAGCAGTTCTTC
cdr3_aa: CSVSSGQGARDNEQFF

j_call: TRBJ2-5
d_call: .
v_call: TRBV20-1
clone_size: .
cdr3_nt: TGCAGTGCTAGCTTGGGAGCCCCCCAAGAGACCCAGTACTTC
cdr3_aa: CSASLGAPQETQYF

j_call: TRBJ2-3
d_call: .
v_call: TRBV29-1
clone_size: .
cdr3_nt: TGCAGCGTTGATGGGGTCTCTAGCACAGATACGCAGTATTTT
cdr3_aa: CSVDGVSSTDTQYF

j_call: TRBJ1-1
d_call: .
v_call: TRBV28
clone_size: few
cdr3_nt: TGTGCCAGCAGTCCCCCGGGGGTCTCGGGCACTGAAGCTTTCTTT
cdr3_aa: CASSPPGVSGTEAFF

j_call: TRBJ2-7
d_call: TRBD1
v_call: TRBV10-3
clone_size: .
cdr3_nt: TGTGCCATCAGAACAGGGACAGGCTACGAGCAGTACTTC
cdr3_aa: CAIRTGTGYEQYF

j_call: TRBJ1-2
d_call: .
v_call: TRBV5-1
clone_size: .
cdr3_nt: TGCGCCAGCAGCTTTAACCCAGGCGGCTATGGCTACACCTTC
cdr3_aa: CASSFNPGGYGYTF

j_call: TRBJ1-3
d_call: .
v_call: TRBV7-2
clone_size: .
cdr3_nt: TGTGCCAGCAGCTTGGTGGGGTCTTCGCGCAACACCATATATTTT
cdr3_aa: CASSLVGSSRNTIYF

j_call: TRBJ2-3
d_call: .
v_call: TRBV14
clone_size: many
cdr3_nt: TGTGCCAGCAGCCAAGGATTGACCCTATACACAGATACGCAGTATTTT
cdr3_aa: CASSQGLTLYTDTQYF

j_call: TRBJ2-3
d_call: TRBD2
v_call: TRBV20-1
clone_size: few
cdr3_nt: TGCAGTGCTAGAGGAAGCGGGAGGGCCGGGAGCACAGATACGCAGTATTTT
cdr3_aa: CSARGSGRAGSTDTQYF

j_call: TRBJ1-5
d_call: .
v_call: TRBV10-3
clone_size: .
cdr3_nt: TGTGCCATCAGTGAGGTCGGTCAGCCCCAGCATTTT
cdr3_aa: CAISEVGQPQHF

j_call: TRBJ2-3
d_call: TRBD1
v_call: TRBV7-2
clone_size: .
cdr3_nt: TGTGCCAGCAGCCCACAGGGGGCTCGGGATACGCAGTATTTT
cdr3_aa: CASSPQGARDTQYF

j_call: TRBJ2-2
d_call: TRBD1
v_call: TRBV9
clone_size: many
cdr3_nt: TGTGCCAGCAGCGGACAGGGAAACACCGGGGAGCTGTTTTTT
cdr3_aa: CASSGQGNTGELFF

j_call: TRBJ2-5
d_call: .
v_call: TRBV12-3/TRBV12-4
clone_size: many
cdr3_nt: TGTGCCAGCAGTTCCCGGGACATAGAAGAGACCCAGTACTTC
cdr3_aa: CASSSRDIEETQYF

j_call: TRBJ2-7
d_call: .
v_call: TRBV5-1
clone_size: .
cdr3_nt: TGCGCCAGCAGCTCCGGGACCCATTCTCTCGAGCAGTACTTC
cdr3_aa: CASSSGTHSLEQYF

j_call: TRBJ2-3
d_call: .
v_call: TRBV6-5
clone_size: .
cdr3_nt: TGTGCCAGCAGTTACTCGGGTATTAGCACAGATACGCAGTATTTT
cdr3_aa: CASSYSGISTDTQYF

j_call: TRBJ1-5
d_call: TRBD1
v_call: TRBV7-2
clone_size: .
cdr3_nt: TGTGCCAGCAGCCCCGGACAGGGGGGTCTAGGGCCCCAGCATTTT
cdr3_aa: CASSPGQGGLGPQHF

j_call: TRBJ2-5
d_call: TRBD1
v_call: TRBV20-1
clone_size: .
cdr3_nt: TGCAGTGCTAGAGTCTCGACAGGGCAAAAAGAGACCCAGTACTTC
cdr3_aa: CSARVSTGQKETQYF

j_call: TRBJ2-3
d_call: .
v_call: TRBV20-1
clone_size: few
cdr3_nt: TGCAGTGCCGGGGGCAGGGTGTCGGATACGCAGTATTTT
cdr3_aa: CSAGGRVSDTQYF

j_call: TRBJ1-2
d_call: TRBD1
v_call: TRBV7-9
clone_size: .
cdr3_nt: TGTGCCAGCAGCTTTCCAGGGGGTTATGGCTACACCTTC
cdr3_aa: CASSFPGGYGYTF

j_call: TRBJ2-4
d_call: .
v_call: TRBV6-1
clone_size: once
cdr3_nt: TGTGCCAGCAAGAATTACATTCAGTACTTC
cdr3_aa: CASKNYIQYF

j_call: TRBJ2-2
d_call: .
v_call: TRBV5-1
clone_size: .
cdr3_nt: TGCGCCAGCAGCTTGGCGGCCAGAGGCGGGGAGCTGTTTTTT
cdr3_aa: CASSLAARGGELFF

j_call: TRBJ2-4
d_call: .
v_call: TRBV2
clone_size: .
cdr3_nt: TGTGCCAGCAGTGGGACAGTTGAAAACATTCAGTACTTC
cdr3_aa: CASSGTVENIQYF

j_call: TRBJ2-2
d_call: TRBD1
v_call: TRBV12-3/TRBV12-4
clone_size: .
cdr3_nt: TGTGCCAGCAGTTTTAAGGGACAGTACACCGGGGAGCTGTTTTTT
cdr3_aa: CASSFKGQYTGELFF

j_call: TRBJ2-1
d_call: TRBD2
v_call: TRBV5-4
clone_size: .
cdr3_nt: TGTGCCAGCAGCGGAACGGGACTAGCGGAGTACAATGAGCAGTTCTTC
cdr3_aa: CASSGTGLAEYNEQFF

j_call: TRBJ2-5
d_call: TRBD2
v_call: TRBV28
clone_size: .
cdr3_nt: TGTGCCAGCCAACCGGGAGGGAGGGAAGAGACCCAGTACTTC
cdr3_aa: CASQPGGREETQYF

j_call: TRBJ2-5
d_call: .
v_call: TRBV10-3
clone_size: many
cdr3_nt: TGTGCCATCAGGGACTGGAAGAAAGAGACCCAGTACTTC
cdr3_aa: CAIRDWKKETQYF

j_call: TRBJ2-1
d_call: .
v_call: TRBV11-2
clone_size: .
cdr3_nt: TGTGCCAGCAGCTTACCCGGGGGCAACGTCCCGAATGAGCAGTTCTTC
cdr3_aa: CASSLPGGNVPNEQFF

j_call: TRBJ1-1
d_call: .
v_call: TRBV29-1
clone_size: .
cdr3_nt: TGCAGCGTTGGTTACAGGAACACTGAAGCTTTCTTT
cdr3_aa: CSVGYRNTEAFF

j_call: TRBJ2-3
d_call: TRBD2
v_call: TRBV10-3
clone_size: few
cdr3_nt: TGTGCCATCAGTGAGTCGACACTAGCGGGAGGCCCTCGCACAGATACGCAGTATTTT
cdr3_aa: CAISESTLAGGPRTDTQYF

j_call: TRBJ2-5
d_call: TRBD2
v_call: TRBV6-1
clone_size: .
cdr3_nt: TGTGCCAGCAGCCCGCCGAGAGCGGGGGGGAGAGAGACCCAGTACTTC
cdr3_aa: CASSPPRAGGRETQYF

j_call: TRBJ2-4
d_call: TRBD1
v_call: TRBV20-1
clone_size: .
cdr3_nt: TGCAGTGCTAGGGCGGGACAGGACAAAAACATTCAGTACTTC
cdr3_aa: CSARAGQDKNIQYF

j_call: TRBJ2-3
d_call: TRBD2
v_call: TRBV12-3/TRBV12-4
clone_size: few
cdr3_nt: TGTGCCAGCACCCTTAGCGGGGGGCGCGATACGCAGTATTTT
cdr3_aa: CASTLSGGRDTQYF

j_call: TRBJ2-1
d_call: TRBD2
v_call: TRBV6-1
clone_size: .
cdr3_nt: TGTGCCAGCAAGCCGACTAGCGGGAGTTATGAGCAGTTCTTC
cdr3_aa: CASKPTSGSYEQFF

j_call: TRBJ1-1
d_call: .
v_call: TRBV10-3
clone_size: few
cdr3_nt: TGTGCCATCATCTCAGGGGTCGGTAACACTGAAGCTTTCTTT
cdr3_aa: CAIISGVGNTEAFF

j_call: TRBJ2-5
d_call: TRBD2
v_call: TRBV7-6
clone_size: .
cdr3_nt: TGTGCCAGCAGCGACCGCTTGGCGGGAGACATGGAGACCCAGTACTTC
cdr3_aa: CASSDRLAGDMETQYF

j_call: TRBJ2-1
d_call: .
v_call: TRBV5-1
clone_size: many
cdr3_nt: TGCGCCAGCAGCTTGGGGGACCCTTATGAGCAGTTCTTC
cdr3_aa: CASSLGDPYEQFF

j_call: TRBJ1-1
d_call: .
v_call: TRBV7-3
clone_size: once
cdr3_nt: TGTGCCAGCAGCTTACTAGGGTTGGACACTGAAGCTTTCTTT
cdr3_aa: CASSLLGLDTEAFF

j_call: TRBJ1-1
d_call: .
v_call: TRBV6-1
clone_size: .
cdr3_nt: TGTGCCAGCAGTGGAGGTTACACTGAAGCTTTCTTT
cdr3_aa: CASSGGYTEAFF

j_call: TRBJ2-5
d_call: .
v_call: TRBV5-1
clone_size: .
cdr3_nt: TGCGCCAGCAGCTTGGCTTTAGGGGCGGTGTACCAAGAGACCCAGTACTTC
cdr3_aa: CASSLALGAVYQETQYF

j_call: TRBJ2-2
d_call: TRBD2
v_call: TRBV9
clone_size: few
cdr3_nt: TGTGCCAGCAGAAAGGGGGGGACTAGTTTTGGGGAGCTGTTTTTT
cdr3_aa: CASRKGGTSFGELFF

j_call: TRBJ1-2
d_call: .
v_call: TRBV20-1
clone_size: few
cdr3_nt: TGCAGTGCTAAAAAGTACGCAGACTATGGCTACACCTTC
cdr3_aa: CSAKKYADYGYTF

j_call: TRBJ2-3
d_call: .
v_call: TRBV10-3
clone_size: few
cdr3_nt: TGTGCCATCAGGGAGGGCGAGGCGTGGCATACGCAGTATTTT
cdr3_aa: CAIREGEAWHTQYF

j_call: TRBJ1-4
d_call: .
v_call: TRBV5-1
clone_size: few
cdr3_nt: TGCGCCAGCAGCCTCACAGTTGCGGCGGGAGAAAAACTGTTTTTT
cdr3_aa: CASSLTVAAGEKLFF

j_call: TRBJ2-3
d_call: .
v_call: TRBV11-2
clone_size: .
cdr3_nt: TGTGCCAGCAGCTTTAACTCGATCGGGGATACGCAGTATTTT
cdr3_aa: CASSFNSIGDTQYF

j_call: TRBJ2-7
d_call: .
v_call: TRBV9
clone_size: .
cdr3_nt: TGTGCCAGCAGCGCTGAAACTAGCATCGAGCAGTACTTC
cdr3_aa: CASSAETSIEQYF

j_call: TRBJ2-2
d_call: TRBD2
v_call: TRBV29-1
clone_size: few
cdr3_nt: TGCAGCGTCGGGGGACTAACTCCGAACACCGGGGAGCTGTTTTTT
cdr3_aa: CSVGGLTPNTGELFF

j_call: TRBJ2-1
d_call: TRBD2
v_call: TRBV9
clone_size: few
cdr3_nt: TGTGCCAGCAGCCCCCGGTTCCAGCGGGGGTTCAATGAGCAGTTCTTC
cdr3_aa: CASSPRFQRGFNEQFF

j_call: TRBJ2-1
d_call: .
v_call: TRBV20-1
clone_size: few
cdr3_nt: TGCAGTGCTAGCGGGAACTACAATGAGCAGTTCTTC
cdr3_aa: CSASGNYNEQFF

j_call: TRBJ2-7
d_call: .
v_call: TRBV20-1
clone_size: few
cdr3_nt: TGCAGTGCTATGGAGAACGAGCAGTACTTC
cdr3_aa: CSAMENEQYF

j_call: TRBJ2-1
d_call: TRBD2
v_call: TRBV20-1
clone_size: .
cdr3_nt: TGCAGTGCTAGAGATCTCGGCAGGGACTACAACAATGAGCAGTTCTTC
cdr3_aa: CSARDLGRDYNNEQFF